This T cell receptor beta chain came from a study of T cells in localized non-small cell lung cancer. The CDR3 extends over 16 amino acids. V shed 7 bases and J 5 bases; nucleotides not matched to a gene: 17. Germline loops: CDR1 SQVTM, CDR2 ANQGSEA. Regarding this clone: The antigen remains unidentified.

Data came from immunoSEQ multiplex PCR; TCRdb stores just in-frame clones and leaves some out. The table lists roughly 18,000 clones, around four fifths of them singletons. General study points: When the top 100 tumor clones were examined, a median approximately 54 of them also appeared in the adjacent lung, which was paired and uninvolved.

The sequence was obtained from a female donor older than 55 with stage I lung adenocarcinoma. The specimen comprised peripheral blood, sampled before any cancer treatment. V usage is TRBV29-1 and J usage is TRBJ2-5; 9 bases match TRBD1. The CDR3 is CSALSGQGVIWETQYF. The CDR3 DNA reads TGCAGCGCCCTCTCGGGACAGGGCGTCATCTGGGAGACCCAGTACTTC. Based on the CDR3 plus reference TRBV29-1 and TRBJ2-5, the full variable domain is SAVISQKPSRDICQRGTSLTIQCQVDSQVTMMFWYRQQPGQSLTLIATANQGSEATYESGFVIDKFPISRPNLTFSTLTVSNMSPEDSSIYLCSALSGQGVIWETQYFGPGTRLLVL.